The subject of this entry is one T cell receptor (beta chain). What it binds is not known. Treatment defined: roughly 10-day PBMC culture with coronavirus spike peptide pools or control peptides (ViraFEST assay). Cultured CD4+ T cell DNA underwent sequencing with the Oncomine TCR Beta short-read assay. Each CDR3 protein is one row after TCRdb ran MiXCR on the PCR reads. The sample has 15,000 to 20,000 distinct CDR3 sequences; 40% to 50% are singletons. CDR3 length: 16 amino acids. Germline V CDR1 and CDR2: SGHTA, FQGNSA. Unmatched junction bases numbered 9, after V lost 0 bases and J lost 8 bases. The sample belongs to a study of vaccination and CD4 T cells after COVID-19.

The TCR comes from a human donor who had recovered from COVID-19. The sequences come from CD4+ T cells from blood, cultured in vitro, collected after SARS-CoV-2 vaccination. The rearrangement joins TRBV7-2 to TRBJ2-1; 8 nucleotides align to TRBD2. The CDR3 loop is CASSLAPGGPSDEQFF. The DNA of the CDR3 is TGTGCCAGCAGCTTAGCCCCGGGAGGGCCCTCGGATGAGCAGTTCTTC.